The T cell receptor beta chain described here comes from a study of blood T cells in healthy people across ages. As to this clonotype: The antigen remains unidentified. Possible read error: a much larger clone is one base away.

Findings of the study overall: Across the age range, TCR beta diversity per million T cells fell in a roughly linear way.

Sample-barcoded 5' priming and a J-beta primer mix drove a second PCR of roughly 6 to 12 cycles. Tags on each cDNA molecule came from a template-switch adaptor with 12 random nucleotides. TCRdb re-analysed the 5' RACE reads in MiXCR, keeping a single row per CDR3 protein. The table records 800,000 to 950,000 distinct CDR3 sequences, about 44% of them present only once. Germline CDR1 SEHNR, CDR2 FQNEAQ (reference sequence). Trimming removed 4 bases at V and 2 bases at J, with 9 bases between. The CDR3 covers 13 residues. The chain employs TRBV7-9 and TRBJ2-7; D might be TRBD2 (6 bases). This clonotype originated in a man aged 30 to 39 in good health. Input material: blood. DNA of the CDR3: TGTGCCAGCAGCTGTCCGGGGGCCTACGAGCAGTACTTC. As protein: CASSCPGAYEQYF.